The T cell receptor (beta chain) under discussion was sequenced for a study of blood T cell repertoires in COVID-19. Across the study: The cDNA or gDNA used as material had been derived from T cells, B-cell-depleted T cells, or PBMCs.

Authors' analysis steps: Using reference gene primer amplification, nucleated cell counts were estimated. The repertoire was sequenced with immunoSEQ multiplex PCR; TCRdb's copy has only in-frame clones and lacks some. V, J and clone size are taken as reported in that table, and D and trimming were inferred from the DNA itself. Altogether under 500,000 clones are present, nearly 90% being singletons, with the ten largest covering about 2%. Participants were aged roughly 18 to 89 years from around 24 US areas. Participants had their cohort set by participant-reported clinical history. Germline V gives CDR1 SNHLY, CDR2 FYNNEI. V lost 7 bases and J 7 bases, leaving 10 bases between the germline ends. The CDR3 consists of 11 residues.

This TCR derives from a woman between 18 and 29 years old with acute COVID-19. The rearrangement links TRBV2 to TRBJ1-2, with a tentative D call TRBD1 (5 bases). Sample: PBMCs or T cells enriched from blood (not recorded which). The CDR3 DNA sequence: TGTGCCAGCACAGGGCGGGGTGGCTACACCTTC. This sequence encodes CASTGRGGYTF.